This T cell receptor beta chain was recovered during a study of cytomegalovirus exposure and HLA in healthy donors. V gave up 3 bases and J gave up 5 bases; unmatched junction bases: 4. This CDR3 is built from 14 residues. In germline, CDR1 is LNHNV, CDR2 YYDKDF (reference sequence). This clone was observed a few times. Its specificity is not known. Primers: 60 Vbeta forward and 13 Jbeta reverse. TCRdb keeps only in-frame clones here, not all; method: immunoSEQ multiplex PCR. In the table there are roughly 290,000 clones, 75% to 90% of which are singletons. Study observations and caveats: TCR beta chain V- and J-gene trimming was linked, in a later analysis, to a missense variant in DCLRE1C.

In nominal health when sampled, donors likely had unrecorded immune exposures nonetheless. The rearrangement joins TRBV15 to TRBJ2-3; 8 bases agree with TRBD2. This receptor was taken from a girl aged 2 to 10 in good health and CMV-seronegative. Sequenced input: PBMCs. The CDR3 region is CATSSGGAEDTQYF. In nucleotides, the CDR3 is TGTGCCACCAGCAGCGGGGGGGCCGAAGATACGCAGTATTTT.